The sequence of this T cell receptor (beta chain) was determined in a study of cytomegalovirus exposure and HLA in healthy donors. Overall study: Counted in an early data release were tens of millions of unique TCRs from HLA-typed donors.

13 Jbeta primers and 60 Vbeta primers were used for the PCR. TCRdb keeps only in-frame clones here, not all; method: immunoSEQ multiplex PCR. The sample lists about 150,000 clones, more than 75% occurring once. Turning to this clone: The antigen is unknown.

This CDR3 has 15 amino acids. Germline CDR1 LGHNA, CDR2 YSLEER. V dropped 4 bases and J dropped 2; count of bases not matched to a gene: 7. The study, taken as a whole, reports: In a later analysis, V- and J-gene trimming of beta chains associated with a DCLRE1C missense variant, replicated independently. According to the study, approximately 150 TCR beta chains were cytomegalovirus-associated.

Sequencing was performed on PBMCs. The chain recombines TRBV4-3 with TRBJ2-7, with TRBD2 identical over 8 bases. The sequence was collected from a man aged 30 to 45 in good health and CMV-seropositive. CDR3 bases: TGCGCCAGCAGCCGATTCTTCGGGGGGGCCTACGAGCAGTACTTC. Its translation: CASSRFFGGAYEQYF.